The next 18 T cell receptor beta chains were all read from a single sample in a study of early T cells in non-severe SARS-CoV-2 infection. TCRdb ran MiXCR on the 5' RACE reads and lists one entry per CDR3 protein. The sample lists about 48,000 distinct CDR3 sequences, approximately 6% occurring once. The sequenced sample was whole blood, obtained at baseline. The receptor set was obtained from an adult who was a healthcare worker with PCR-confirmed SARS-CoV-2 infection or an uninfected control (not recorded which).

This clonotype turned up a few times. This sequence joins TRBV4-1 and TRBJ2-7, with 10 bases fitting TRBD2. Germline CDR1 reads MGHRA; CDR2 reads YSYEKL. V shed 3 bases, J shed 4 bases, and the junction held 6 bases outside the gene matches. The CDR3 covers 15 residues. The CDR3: CASSQVLAGKYEQYF. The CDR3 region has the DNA TGCGCCAGCAGCCAGGTACTAGCGGGAAAATACGAGCAGTACTTC.

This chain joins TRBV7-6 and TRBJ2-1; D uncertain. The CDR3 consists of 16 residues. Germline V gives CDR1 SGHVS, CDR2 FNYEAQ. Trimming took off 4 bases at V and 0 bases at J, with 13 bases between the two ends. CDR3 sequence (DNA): TGTGCCAGCAGCTCGGACGGGCGGAGCTCCTACAATGAGCAGTTCTTC. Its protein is CASSSDGRSSYNEQFF.

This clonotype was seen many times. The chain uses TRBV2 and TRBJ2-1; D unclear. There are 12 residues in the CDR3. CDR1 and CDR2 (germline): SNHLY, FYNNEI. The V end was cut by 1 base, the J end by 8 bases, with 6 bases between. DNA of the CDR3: TGTGCCAGCAGTGAAGGAGGTGATGAGCAGTTCTTC. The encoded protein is CASSEGGDEQFF.

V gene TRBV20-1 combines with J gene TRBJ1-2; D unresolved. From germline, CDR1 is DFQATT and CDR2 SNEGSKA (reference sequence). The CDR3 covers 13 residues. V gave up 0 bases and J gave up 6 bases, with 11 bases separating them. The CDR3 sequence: CSARDLSLDGYTF. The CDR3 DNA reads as TGCAGTGCTAGAGATCTGTCGTTGGATGGCTACACCTTC.

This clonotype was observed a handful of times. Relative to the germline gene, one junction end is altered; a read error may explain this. DNA of the CDR3: TGTGCCAGCAGTCCCCAGGCACTAGCGGGAGTTGAGACCCAGTACTTT. Protein product: CASSPQALAGVETQYF. This chain uses TRBV6-2 or TRBV6-3 with TRBJ2-5; 11 bases fit TRBD2. CDR1 is MNHEY, CDR2 SVGEGT, per germline. The CDR3 contains 16 residues.

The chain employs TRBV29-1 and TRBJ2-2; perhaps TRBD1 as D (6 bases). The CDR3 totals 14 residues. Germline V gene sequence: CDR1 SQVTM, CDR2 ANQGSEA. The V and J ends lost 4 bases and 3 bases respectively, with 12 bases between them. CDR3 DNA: TGCAGCGTTGGAGGGGGATCATACACCGGGGAGCTGTTTTTT. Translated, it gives CSVGGGSYTGELFF.

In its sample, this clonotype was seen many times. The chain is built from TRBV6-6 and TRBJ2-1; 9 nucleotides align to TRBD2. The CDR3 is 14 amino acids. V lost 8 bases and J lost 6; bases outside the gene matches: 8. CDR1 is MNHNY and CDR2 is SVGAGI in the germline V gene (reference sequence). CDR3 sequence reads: CASDTGLAANEQFF. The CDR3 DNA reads TGTGCCAGCGACACGGGACTAGCTGCCAATGAGCAGTTCTTC.

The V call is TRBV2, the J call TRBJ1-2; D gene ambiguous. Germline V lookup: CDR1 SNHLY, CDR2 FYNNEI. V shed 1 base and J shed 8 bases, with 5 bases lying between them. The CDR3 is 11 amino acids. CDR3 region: CASSEVEGYTF. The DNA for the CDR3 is TGTGCCAGCAGTGAAGTGGAGGGCTACACCTTC.

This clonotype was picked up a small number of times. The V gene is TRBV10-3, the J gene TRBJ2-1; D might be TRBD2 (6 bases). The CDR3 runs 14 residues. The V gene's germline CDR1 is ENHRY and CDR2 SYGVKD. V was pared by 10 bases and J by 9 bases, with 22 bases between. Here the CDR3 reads CANLPGEVPSEQFF. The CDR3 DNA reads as TGTGCCAACCTACCTGGGGAGGTTCCGAGTGAGCAGTTCTTC.

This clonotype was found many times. The CDR3: CASSHDRGLGNEQFF. The CDR3 DNA reads as TGTGCCAGCAGCCACGACAGGGGGTTGGGGAATGAGCAGTTCTTC. The chain has TRBV5-4 and TRBJ2-1, with TRBD1 identical over 9 bases. The CDR3 consists of 15 residues. The V gene end was trimmed by 4 bases and the J gene end by 7 bases; junction bases not matched to a gene: 9. Germline CDR1 reads SGHNT; CDR2 reads YYREEE (reference sequence).

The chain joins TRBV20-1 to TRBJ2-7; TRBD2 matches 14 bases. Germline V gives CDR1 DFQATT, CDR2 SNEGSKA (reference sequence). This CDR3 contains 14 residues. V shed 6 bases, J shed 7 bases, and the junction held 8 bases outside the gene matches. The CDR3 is CSASSGTSGREQYF. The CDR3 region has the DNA TGCAGTGCCTCATCCGGGACTAGCGGGAGAGAGCAGTACTTC.

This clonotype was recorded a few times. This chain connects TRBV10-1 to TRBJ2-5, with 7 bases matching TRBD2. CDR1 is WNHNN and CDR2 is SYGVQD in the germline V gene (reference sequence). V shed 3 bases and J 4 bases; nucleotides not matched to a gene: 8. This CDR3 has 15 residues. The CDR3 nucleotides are TGCGCCAGCAGTGACGCGGGAGACCCCCTAGAGACCCAGTACTTC. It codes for CASSDAGDPLETQYF.

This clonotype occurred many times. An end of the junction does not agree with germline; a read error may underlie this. CDR3: CASSSRPSEVFF. The DNA for the CDR3 is TGTGCCAGCAGCTCCAGACCATCTGAAGTTTTCTTT. The rearrangement links TRBV7-8 to TRBJ1-1; D call uncertain. The germline gives CDR1 SGHVS, CDR2 FQNEAQ. The CDR3 is 12 residues long.

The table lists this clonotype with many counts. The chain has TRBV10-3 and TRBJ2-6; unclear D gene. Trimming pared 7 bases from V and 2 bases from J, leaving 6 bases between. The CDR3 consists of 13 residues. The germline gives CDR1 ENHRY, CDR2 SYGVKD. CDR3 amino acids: CAINDPGANVLTF. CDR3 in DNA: TGTGCCATCAATGACCCTGGGGCCAACGTCCTGACTTTC.

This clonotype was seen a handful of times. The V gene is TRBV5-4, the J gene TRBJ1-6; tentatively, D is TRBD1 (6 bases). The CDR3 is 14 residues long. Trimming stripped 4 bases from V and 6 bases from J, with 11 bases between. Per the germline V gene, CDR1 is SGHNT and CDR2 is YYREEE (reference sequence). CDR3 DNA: TGTGCCAGCAGCCGTCGGACAGTTAATTCACCCCTCCACTTT. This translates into CASSRRTVNSPLHF.

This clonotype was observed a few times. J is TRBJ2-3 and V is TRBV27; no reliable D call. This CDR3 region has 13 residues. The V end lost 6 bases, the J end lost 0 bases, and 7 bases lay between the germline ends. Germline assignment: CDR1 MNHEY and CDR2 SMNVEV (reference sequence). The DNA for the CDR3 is TGTGCCAGCAGATCAGCTAGCACAGATACGCAGTATTTT. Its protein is CASRSASTDTQYF.

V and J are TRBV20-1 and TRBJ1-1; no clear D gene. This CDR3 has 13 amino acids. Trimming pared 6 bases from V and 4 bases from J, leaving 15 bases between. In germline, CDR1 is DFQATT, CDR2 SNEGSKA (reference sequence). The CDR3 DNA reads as TGCAGTGCCCTTGATTGGGGAGGCACTGAAGCTTTCTTT. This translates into CSALDWGGTEAFF.

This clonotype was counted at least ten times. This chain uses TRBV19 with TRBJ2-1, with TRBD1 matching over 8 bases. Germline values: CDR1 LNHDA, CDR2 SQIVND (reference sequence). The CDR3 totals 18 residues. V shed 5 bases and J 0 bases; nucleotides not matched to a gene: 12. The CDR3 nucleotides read TGTGCCAGTAGTCCAAACGACAGGGGACGAAACTCCTACAATGAGCAGTTCTTC. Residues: CASSPNDRGRNSYNEQFF.